This entry lists 23 T cell receptor beta chains sequenced from one sample in a study of cytomegalovirus exposure and HLA in healthy donors. Use of 60 Vbeta and 13 Jbeta primers characterized the PCR. Sequencing used immunoSEQ multiplex PCR; TCRdb keeps in-frame clones, though not all of them. Of 200,000 to 250,000 clones detected, almost 85% appear once; the ten largest clones hold roughly 0.58%. Material: PBMCs. Receptor source: a woman aged 40 to 49 in good health and CMV-seronegative.

V and J are TRBV5-6 and TRBJ1-4; no clear D. Trimming removed 2 bases from V and 6 bases from J, with 11 bases in between. The CDR3 is 14 residues long. Germline CDR1 is SGHDT and CDR2 is YYEEEE. CDR3 amino acids: CASSFGGTDEKLFF. CDR3 nucleotide sequence: TGTGCCAGCAGCTTTGGAGGTACGGATGAAAAACTGTTTTTT.

The chain joins TRBV18 to TRBJ1-3, with 7 bases lining up with TRBD1. Germline CDR1 reads KGHSH; CDR2 reads LQKENI. The CDR3 extends over 16 amino acids. The V and J ends lost 6 bases and 0 bases, in that order; junction bases with no gene match: 8. CDR3 residues: CASSSRDSISGNTIYF. In DNA, the CDR3 is TGTGCCAGCTCCTCCCGGGACAGCATCTCTGGAAACACCATATATTTT.

The chain couples TRBV11-2 to TRBJ1-2; D is perhaps TRBD1 (6 bases). V was cut by 0 bases and J by 6 bases, with 23 bases left in between. The CDR3 loop spans 18 amino acids. CDR1 and CDR2 (germline): SGHAT, FQNNGV. The CDR3, as DNA: TGTGCCAGCAGCTTAGATCCGAGGCCCCGCAGGGGAGCTAATGGCTACACCTTC. Its protein product is CASSLDPRPRRGANGYTF.

The genes are TRBV6-5 and TRBJ1-5, with 9 bases lining up with TRBD1. Unmatched junction bases numbered 0, after V lost 2 bases and J lost 7 bases. The CDR3 is 13 residues long. Germline V gene sequence: CDR1 MNHEY, CDR2 SVGAGI. CDR3 sequence: CASSYDRGQPQHF. The CDR3 DNA is TGTGCCAGCAGTTACGACAGGGGGCAGCCCCAGCATTTT.

The CDR3 here is CASSLPPGQGSYEQYF. As DNA, the CDR3 is TGTGCCAGCTCACTTCCCCCGGGACAGGGATCCTACGAGCAGTACTTC. The chain links TRBV18 to TRBJ2-7, with TRBD1 matching over 9 bases. J lost 1 base, V lost 4 bases, and 8 bases had no gene match. This CDR3 has 16 amino acids. Germline CDR1 is KGHSH and CDR2 is LQKENI.

CDR3 amino acids: CASSPRTGLNIQYF. The CDR3 nucleotides read TGTGCCAGCAGCCCCCGGACAGGGCTAAACATTCAGTACTTC. The chain has TRBV5-4 and TRBJ2-4; 8 bases fit TRBD1. The CDR3 covers 14 residues. Germline V lookup: CDR1 SGHNT, CDR2 YYREEE (reference sequence). V shed 4 bases and J 6 bases; nucleotides not matched to a gene: 6.

The chain couples TRBV6-6 to TRBJ1-1; 7 bases align to TRBD1. V shed 6 bases, J shed 6 bases, and the junction held 10 bases outside the gene matches. The CDR3 runs 14 residues. The germline gives CDR1 MNHNY, CDR2 SVGAGI (reference sequence). Here the CDR3 DNA reads TGTGCCAGCAGGGGAGACAGGGCTAGCGCTGAAGCTTTCTTT. Translating gives CASRGDRASAEAFF.

The CDR3 protein is CASSATEPQPQHF. The CDR3 region has the DNA TGTGCCAGCAGCGCGACTGAACCTCAGCCCCAGCATTTT. The V gene is TRBV6-1, the J gene TRBJ1-5, with D uncertain. V lost 6 bases and J 6 bases, leaving 12 bases between the germline ends. CDR1 is MNHNS, CDR2 SASEGT, per germline. This CDR3 is built from 13 residues.

This chain joins TRBV4-1 and TRBJ2-1; no definite D call. The CDR3 spans 12 residues. V was cut by 1 base and J by 10 bases, with 8 bases left in between. The V gene's germline CDR1 is MGHRA and CDR2 YSYEKL. The CDR3 sequence: CASSQVGPEQFF. CDR3 DNA: TGCGCCAGCAGCCAAGTCGGTCCAGAGCAGTTCTTC.

The chain couples TRBV5-1 to TRBJ2-5; 11 positions agree with TRBD2. Germline-derived CDR1 and CDR2 are SGHRS and YFSETQ. CDR3 size: 15 residues. Trimming cost V 4 bases and J 3 bases; bases outside gene matches: 5. This CDR3 is CASSPGLADEETQYF. DNA for the CDR3: TGCGCCAGCAGCCCGGGACTAGCGGATGAAGAGACCCAGTACTTC.

This chain's CDR3 is CASRGTGFYGYTF. For the CDR3, the DNA is TGTGCCAGCAGGGGGACAGGGTTCTATGGCTACACCTTC. The chain links TRBV2 to TRBJ1-2; the match to TRBD1 covers 9 bases. Germline V gives CDR1 SNHLY, CDR2 FYNNEI. The CDR3 has 13 residues. The ends lost 6 bases at V and 4 bases at J; junction bases unmatched: 3.

The V and J genes are TRBV5-1 and TRBJ1-1; 8 bases fit TRBD1. The CDR3 extends over 17 amino acids. V shed 3 bases and J 0 bases; nucleotides not matched to a gene: 10. Germline V gene lookup returns CDR1 SGHRS and CDR2 YFSETQ. In DNA, the CDR3 is TGCGCCAGCAGCTCCCCTCAGGGGGCCGGGATGAACACTGAAGCTTTCTTT. It yields the protein CASSSPQGAGMNTEAFF.

The sample holds many counts of this clone. The gene calls are TRBV6-5 and TRBJ2-7; D is unresolved. V lost 0 bases, J lost 3 bases, and 12 bases lay in between. In germline, CDR1 is MNHEY, CDR2 SVGAGI. This CDR3 is 15 amino acids long. The CDR3 loop is CASSYSFRFFYEQYF. CDR3 bases: TGTGCCAGCAGTTACTCTTTCCGGTTTTTCTACGAGCAGTACTTC.

The chain is built from TRBV6-5 and TRBJ1-3; TRBD1 matches 7 bases. Trimming took 5 bases from V and 4 from J; bases not matched to a gene: 5. Germline lookup yields CDR1 MNHEY and CDR2 SVGAGI. This CDR3 has 14 residues. The CDR3 is CASSTRDRGNTIYF. The CDR3 DNA is TGTGCCAGCAGTACGCGGGACAGAGGAAACACCATATATTTT.

The chain carries TRBV19 and TRBJ2-3, with 8 bases identical to TRBD2. V lost 8 bases to trimming and J lost 1 base; unmatched junction nucleotides: 2. CDR1 is LNHDA, CDR2 SQIVND, per germline (reference sequence). This CDR3 region has 13 residues. Written as DNA, the CDR3 is TGTGCCAGTTCGGGGGGGGGCACAGATACGCAGTATTTT. Amino acid sequence: CASSGGGTDTQYF.

This chain links TRBV5-1 with TRBJ2-1, with a weak D call TRBD1 (5 bases). The ends were cut back, 0 bases at V and 3 bases at J, with 13 bases in the middle. This CDR3 has 16 amino acids. Germline assignment: CDR1 SGHRS and CDR2 YFSETQ. The CDR3 DNA sequence: TGCGCCAGCAGCTTGGATATAAGACAGTTCTACAATGAGCAGTTCTTC. It codes for CASSLDIRQFYNEQFF.

The chain combines TRBV18 with TRBJ1-1, with 10 bases lining up with TRBD1. Looked up from germline, CDR1 is KGHSH and CDR2 is LQKENI. Trimming at V came to 3 bases and at J to 8 bases, leaving 6 bases not matched to a gene. CDR3 length: 14 residues. The CDR3 reads CASSPRTGGQEAFF. CDR3 bases: TGTGCCAGCTCACCGCGGACAGGGGGTCAGGAAGCTTTCTTT.

This sequence joins TRBV2 and TRBJ1-2; the D is unclear. V was shortened by 4 bases and J by 7 bases, with 10 bases between the two germline ends. CDR1 and CDR2 (germline): SNHLY, FYNNEI. The length of the CDR3 is 12 residues. CDR3 bases: TGTGCCAGCAGTGTCGAAGGGAGTGGCTACACCTTC. This encodes CASSVEGSGYTF.

This clone was recorded a few times. The chain uses TRBV6-5 and TRBJ1-1; D might be TRBD1 (6 bases). Germline CDR1 MNHEY, CDR2 SVGAGI. The CDR3 covers 14 residues. Trimming left V 6 bases short and J 3 bases short, with 14 bases between. The CDR3 DNA reads as TGTGCCAGCAGCCACGACAGGACATACACTGAAGCTTTCTTT. Protein product: CASSHDRTYTEAFF.

The V gene is TRBV14, the J gene TRBJ1-2; 11 nucleotides agree with TRBD1. Germline V gives CDR1 SGHDN, CDR2 FVKESK. V shed 5 bases, J shed 6 bases, and the junction held 11 bases outside the gene matches. The CDR3 spans 16 residues. Written as DNA, the CDR3 is TGTGCCAGCAGCGACTTTCTGGACAGGGGGCTTCATGGCTACACCTTC. Amino acids: CASSDFLDRGLHGYTF.

J is TRBJ1-4 and V is TRBV9; 7 nucleotides line up with TRBD1. The germline V gene encodes CDR1 SGDLS and CDR2 YYNGEE. Germline trimming cut 0 bases from V and 6 bases from J; bases unmatched to any gene: 5. The CDR3 has 15 residues. Here the CDR3 DNA reads TGTGCCAGCAGCGTAGAAGGGACAGACGATGAAAAACTGTTTTTT. Protein: CASSVEGTDDEKLFF. Filled out from reference TRBV9 and TRBJ1-4, the complete variable domain reads DSGVTQTPKHLITATGQRVTLRCSPRSGDLSVYWYQQSLDQGLQFLIQYYNGEERAKGNILERFSAQQFPDLHSELNLSSLELGDSALYFCASSVEGTDDEKLFFGSGTQLSVL.

The CDR3 loop reads CASSFGIRELFF. CDR3 coding DNA: TGTGCCAGCAGCTTCGGTATACGGGAGCTGTTTTTT. V and J are TRBV5-6 and TRBJ2-2; D unclear. Germline assignment: CDR1 SGHDT and CDR2 YYEEEE. CDR3 size: 12 residues. Trimming cost V 2 bases and J 9 bases, with 8 bases left between them.

This chain links TRBV30 with TRBJ1-2; possibly TRBD1 for D (5 bases). V was cut by 2 bases and J by 2 bases, with 12 bases left in between. CDR1 is GTSNPN, CDR2 SVGIG, per germline (reference sequence). The CDR3 loop spans 14 amino acids. The CDR3 nucleotides are TGTGCCTGGAGTTTAAAGGGGCCGAACTATGGCTACACCTTC. Protein: CAWSLKGPNYGYTF. The full variable domain, with the rest looked up from reference TRBV30 and TRBJ1-2, is SQTIHQWPATLVQPVGSPLSLECTVEGTSNPNLYWYRQAAGRGLQLLFYSVGIGQISSEVPQNLSASRPQDRQFILSSKKLLLSDSGFYLCAWSLKGPNYGYTFGSGTRLTVV.